This record covers a single T cell receptor (beta chain). Its antigen is still unknown. This sample is part of a study of shared clonotypes between healthy human individuals. The study's findings and limits: With a handful of donors compared, about 5.2% of naive CD4 clonotypes were shared. Blood was the only sampled material, and tissue repertoires likely differ.

Assay used: immunoSEQ multiplex PCR; TCRdb lists only in-frame clones, some missing. The data show 2 million to 2.5 million clones, 95% seen once. Trimming took off 0 bases at V and 9 bases at J, with 3 bases between the two ends. The CDR3 is 11 residues long. The germline CDR1 and CDR2 sequences are MNHNY and SVGAGI (reference sequence). The chain combines TRBV6-6 with TRBJ2-1, with D hard to call. This clonotype was obtained from a man younger than 35 in good health. What was sequenced was naive CD4+ T cells sorted from blood. Indicated subset: CD45RA+ positively selected. This chain's CDR3 is CASSYSTEQFF. CDR3 nucleotides: TGTGCCAGCAGTTACTCCACTGAGCAGTTCTTC.